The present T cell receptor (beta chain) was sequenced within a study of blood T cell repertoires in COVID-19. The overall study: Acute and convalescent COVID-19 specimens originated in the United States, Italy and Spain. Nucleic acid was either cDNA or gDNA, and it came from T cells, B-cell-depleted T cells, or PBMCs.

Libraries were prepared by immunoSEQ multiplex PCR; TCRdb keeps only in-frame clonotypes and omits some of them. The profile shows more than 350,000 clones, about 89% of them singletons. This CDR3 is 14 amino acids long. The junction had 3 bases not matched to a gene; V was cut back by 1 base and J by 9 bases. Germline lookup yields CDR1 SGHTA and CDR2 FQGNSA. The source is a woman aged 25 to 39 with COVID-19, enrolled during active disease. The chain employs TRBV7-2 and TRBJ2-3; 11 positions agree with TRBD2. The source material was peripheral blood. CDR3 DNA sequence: TGTGCCAGCAGCTTAGAAAGGACTAGCGGGACGCAGTATTTT. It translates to CASSLERTSGTQYF. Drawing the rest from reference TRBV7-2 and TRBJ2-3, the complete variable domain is GAGVSQSPSNKVTEKGKDVELRCDPISGHTALYWYRQSLGQGLEFLIYFQGNSAPDKSGLPSDRFSAERTGGSVSTLTIQRTQQEDSAVYLCASSLERTSGTQYFGPGTRLTVL.